This T cell receptor beta chain originates from a study of T cells in Graves' hyperthyroidism and ophthalmopathy. The CDR3 extends over 15 amino acids. In germline, CDR1 is MGHRA, CDR2 YSYEKL. The germline V and J ends were trimmed by 2 bases and 0 bases, with 7 bases remaining between them. Study outcomes and limitations: Most clonotypes expanded in thyroid above 0.001 were likewise present in blood.

About this clonotype itself: Its cognate antigen is unknown.

RNA transcripts were the template for amplifying TCR beta CDR3 regions. Researchers ran a first-round RT-PCR on the TCR CDR3 using the HTBI primer set. TCRdb re-derived calls from the multiplex PCR reads in MiXCR, one entry per CDR3 protein. The sample has 700,000 to 950,000 distinct CDR3 sequences, over 35% seen once. A lack of ophthalmopathy progression within 18 months defined stable Graves' hyperthyroidism. Patients having uncontrolled infection, another autoimmune disease, pregnancy or lactation were not included. The diagnostic basis comprised clinical symptoms, serum thyroxine and TRAb, thyroid ultrasound and orbital computed tomography.

The chain joins TRBV4-1 to TRBJ1-4; a possible D gene is TRBD1 (6 bases). The sequencing sample was made of blood. This clonotype was obtained from a woman in her forties with Graves' hyperthyroidism. This chain's CDR3 is CASSQNRATNEKLFF. The DNA for the CDR3 is TGCGCCAGCAGCCAAAACAGGGCAACTAATGAAAAACTGTTTTTT.